The 15 T cell receptor beta chains below were found in one sample sequenced in a study of CD8 T cells in ankylosing spondylitis. MiXCR, run by TCRdb on the 5' RACE reads, gives a single entry per CDR3 protein. The sample lists some 840,000 distinct CDR3 sequences; approximately 10% were seen once. Findings and caveats of the study: There was a TCR beta motif, made of several highly homologous variants, that appeared characteristic of ankylosing spondylitis blood.

Their target antigens are unknown. Sequencing was carried out using blood, either unsorted or a sorted T cell fraction (not recorded which). These receptors came from a male donor with ankylosing spondylitis.

The chain carries TRBV10-3 and TRBJ2-3; 7 nucleotides line up with TRBD2. Per germline, CDR1 ENHRY and CDR2 SYGVKD. V trimming: 4 bases; J trimming: 5 bases; junction bases outside the gene matches: 6. This CDR3 is built from 14 residues. The CDR3: CAISAREREDTQYF. Written as DNA, the CDR3 is TGTGCCATCAGTGCACGGGAGCGGGAAGATACGCAGTATTTT.

This clonotype was counted only a few times. V and J are TRBV20-1 and TRBJ1-5, with D possibly TRBD1 on 6 matching bases. With 7 bases removed from V and 2 bases from J, the gap between germline ends came to 15 bases. CDR1 is DFQATT and CDR2 is SNEGSKA in the germline V gene (reference sequence). This CDR3 comprises 14 residues. CDR3 coding DNA: TGCAGTGTGGGGGACACCGGTCGCAATCAGCCCCAGCATTTT. Protein sequence: CSVGDTGRNQPQHF.

The chain employs TRBV20-1 and TRBJ1-2, with a weak D call TRBD1 (5 bases). CDR3 size: 13 residues. Germline V gives CDR1 DFQATT, CDR2 SNEGSKA (reference sequence). V lost 6 bases and J lost 3, with 14 bases in between. The DNA of the CDR3 is TGCAGTGCCACCCCGGAGGGGCACTATGGCTACACCTTC. Translation: CSATPEGHYGYTF.

This clonotype came up many times. This chain uses TRBV20-1 with TRBJ2-3, with unresolved D. The V gene lost 5 bases and the J gene lost 4 bases, with 7 bases spanning the gap. The CDR3 is 11 residues long. From germline, CDR1 is DFQATT and CDR2 SNEGSKA (reference sequence). The DNA of the CDR3 is TGCAGTGCTCTGTTCGCAGATACGCAGTATTTT. Its translation is CSALFADTQYF.

This clonotype was recorded many times. The rearrangement uses TRBV27 and TRBJ2-1; 8 bases line up with TRBD2. V trimming: 5 bases; J trimming: 3 bases; junction bases outside the gene matches: 12. Germline CDR1 is MNHEY and CDR2 is SMNVEV (reference sequence). This CDR3 is built from 17 residues. Here the CDR3 DNA reads TGTGCCAGCAGTCCCTACGCAGCGGGAGTACGCTACAATGAGCAGTTCTTC. Translation: CASSPYAAGVRYNEQFF.

V gene TRBV16 combines with J gene TRBJ1-6; tentatively, D is TRBD1 (5 bases). This CDR3 is built from 12 residues. From germline, CDR1 is KGHSY and CDR2 FQNENV. Trimming left V 0 bases short and J 12 bases short, with 6 bases between. CDR3 sequence: CASSQSTEPLHF. CDR3 DNA sequence: TGTGCCAGCAGCCAATCGACAGAACCCCTCCACTTT.

This clonotype was detected many times. The genes are TRBV7-2 and TRBJ2-5; D perhaps matches TRBD2 (6 bases). From germline, CDR1 is SGHTA and CDR2 FQGNSA. The CDR3 has 13 amino acids. V lost 2 bases, J lost 5 bases, and 9 bases lay in between. The DNA for the CDR3 is TGTGCCAGCAGCTTATGGAGGGGTGAGACCCAGTACTTC. Translating it yields CASSLWRGETQYF.

V is TRBV20-1 and J is TRBJ1-3; D gene unclear. In germline, CDR1 is DFQATT, CDR2 SNEGSKA (reference sequence). The V gene lost 5 bases and the J gene lost 0 bases, with 8 bases spanning the gap. The CDR3 extends over 13 amino acids. CDR3: CSAGRISGNTIYF. The CDR3 nucleotides are TGCAGTGCTGGACGGATCTCTGGAAACACCATATATTTT.

This clonotype has a handful of counts. The chain couples TRBV12-3 or TRBV12-4 to TRBJ1-4; TRBD1 might be the D (5 bases). Trimming left V 3 bases short and J 1 base short, with 12 bases between. The CDR3 sequence is 16 residues long. The CDR3 protein is CASSLPGSGTNEKLFF. CDR3 sequence (DNA): TGTGCCAGCAGTTTGCCAGGGAGCGGAACTAATGAAAAACTGTTTTTT.

By share of the sample, this clonotype is medium-sized. The J gene is TRBJ1-1, the V gene TRBV12-3 or TRBV12-4, with D tentatively TRBD1 (5 bases). Trimming shortened V by 6 bases and J by 1 base, and 12 bases separated the two germline ends. The CDR3 has 14 residues. The CDR3 DNA reads as TGTGCCAGCAGGACGGGACTTCAGAACACTGAAGCTTTCTTT. Amino acid sequence: CASRTGLQNTEAFF.

The J gene is TRBJ2-5, the V gene TRBV20-1, with 14 bases identical to TRBD2. Per the germline V gene, CDR1 is DFQATT and CDR2 is SNEGSKA (reference sequence). V lost 4 bases and J lost 0; bases outside the gene matches: 7. CDR3 length equals 17 residues. This CDR3 is CSAIGTSGGLYQETQYF. In DNA form, the CDR3 reads TGCAGTGCTATAGGGACTAGCGGGGGCTTGTACCAAGAGACCCAGTACTTC.

The rearrangement links TRBV19 to TRBJ2-3; 7 bases fit TRBD2. The CDR3 totals 15 residues. Germline CDR1 LNHDA, CDR2 SQIVND (reference sequence). After removal of 7 bases from V and 3 bases from J, the junction contained 10 bases not matched to a gene. CDR3 region: CASNPGRAGTDTQYF. CDR3 bases: TGTGCCAGTAACCCGGGGAGGGCAGGGACAGATACGCAGTATTTT.

There are many counts of this clonotype. This chain connects TRBV4-2 to TRBJ2-7; TRBD2 matches 7 bases. The CDR3 covers 15 residues. V lost 1 base, J lost 0 bases, and 3 bases stayed unmatched. Per germline, CDR1 LGHNA and CDR2 YNFKEQ. The CDR3 DNA reads as TGTGCCAGCAGCCAAGGCGGGGGATCCTCCTACGAGCAGTACTTC. Encoded protein: CASSQGGGSSYEQYF.

This clonotype was counted ten times or more. V is TRBV29-1 and J is TRBJ2-3; D is ambiguous. The CDR3 length is 11 residues. Germline V gives CDR1 SQVTM, CDR2 ANQGSEA. Trimming took 4 bases from V and 6 from J, leaving 8 bases between them. The DNA of the CDR3 is TGCAGCGTTGCTAAGGAGGATACGCAGTATTTT. Translation gives CSVAKEDTQYF.

The CDR3 DNA is TGTGCCAGCGGAACCCTAGCGGGTTCCTACGAGCAGTACTTC. Protein: CASGTLAGSYEQYF. The chain recombines TRBV28 with TRBJ2-7, with 8 bases lining up with TRBD2. Germline V gene data show CDR1 as MDHEN and CDR2 as SYDVKM. The CDR3 sequence is 14 residues long. V was clipped by 8 bases and J by 1 base; unmatched bases: 7.